This T cell receptor (beta chain) was obtained from a study of CD4 T cells in relation to SARS-CoV-2 and coronaviruses. Naive and memory CD4+ T cell DNA was deep-sequenced without culture. Libraries were prepared by immunoSEQ multiplex PCR; TCRdb keeps only in-frame clonotypes and omits some of them. Seen here are tens of thousands of clones, roughly 89% observed once, and the top ten hold roughly 1.5%. On this clone: The antigen is not known.

Study-wide findings and caveats: Monoreactive clones expanded significantly more to SARS-CoV-2 than crossreactive clones did. Each donor contributed either pre-pandemic or post-infection samples, not both.

Germline assignment: CDR1 MNHEY and CDR2 SMNVEV (reference sequence). With 0 bases removed from V and 5 bases from J, the gap between germline ends came to 10 bases. CDR3 length: 15 residues. Unexposed donor CD4+ T cells date from about 2011-2018, before the COVID-19 pandemic. Naive and memory CD4+ T cells came from enriched cryopreserved PBMCs. The V and J genes are TRBV27 and TRBJ2-2; either TRBD1 or TRBD2 may fit D (6 bases each). This TCR was recovered from a human donor in good health. Source material: memory CD4+ T cells from PBMCs. As DNA, the CDR3 is TGTGCCAGCAGTTTATCTGGGGGGCGGACCGGGGAGCTGTTTTTT. It encodes CASSLSGGRTGELFF.